This T cell receptor (beta chain) was captured by sequencing in a study of cytomegalovirus exposure and HLA in healthy donors. The study, taken as a whole, reports: In a later analysis, TCR association rates varied by HLA locus: DRB1 most, HLA-C fewest. The study put 160 or so TCR beta chains on its list as cytomegalovirus-associated. Under in vitro conditions, three CMV-associated chains were confirmed as specific for CMV antigens. As a later analysis showed, several of the most significant clusters appeared to be linked to common viral pathogens.

With respect to this clone: Its antigen is still unknown.

The CDR3 contains 13 residues. With 6 bases removed from V and 4 bases from J, the gap between germline ends came to 12 bases. CDR1 and CDR2 (germline): MNHNY, SVGAGI (reference sequence). Amplification used 60 Vbeta primers and 13 Jbeta primers. Profiled with immunoSEQ multiplex PCR; TCRdb holds only in-frame clones, not every one. Among 80,000 to 130,000 clones listed, around 80% were seen once. The sample comprised PBMCs. This receptor was identified in a female donor in good health and CMV-seropositive. The chain carries TRBV6-6 and TRBJ1-1, with D possibly being TRBD1 (6 bases). The CDR3 protein is CASSTLQGTEAFF. CDR3 DNA sequence: TGTGCCAGCAGCACACTACAGGGCACTGAAGCTTTCTTT.